This T cell receptor (beta chain) was sequenced in a study of T cells in Graves' hyperthyroidism and ophthalmopathy. This clonotype was observed at least ten times. This CDR3 has 14 residues. Germline assignment: CDR1 SGHRS and CDR2 YFSETQ. V was trimmed by 2 bases and J by 7 bases, leaving 15 bases between them. Amplification of TCR beta CDR3 regions used RNA as the template. With the HTBI primer set, the TCR CDR3 went through a first round of RT-PCR. TCRdb recomputed calls from the multiplex PCR reads with MiXCR, one row per CDR3 protein. The sample has around 350,000 distinct CDR3 sequences; about 20% are singletons.

The gene calls are TRBV5-1 and TRBJ1-1; no definite D call. Source material: blood. The receptor comes from a woman between 18 and 29 years old with Graves' hyperthyroidism. The CDR3: CASSLTAIKVEAFF. The DNA of the CDR3 is TGCGCCAGCAGCTTAACAGCAATCAAGGTTGAAGCTTTCTTT.